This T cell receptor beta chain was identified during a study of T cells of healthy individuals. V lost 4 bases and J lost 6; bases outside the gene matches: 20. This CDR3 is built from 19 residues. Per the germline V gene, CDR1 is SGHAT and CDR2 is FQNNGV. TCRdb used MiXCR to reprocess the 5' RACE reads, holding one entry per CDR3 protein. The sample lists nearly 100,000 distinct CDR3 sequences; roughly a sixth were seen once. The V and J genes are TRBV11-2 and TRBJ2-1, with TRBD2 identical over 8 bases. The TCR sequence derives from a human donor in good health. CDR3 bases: TGTGCCAGCAGCTCCTACGCCCACAGAGCGGGGGACGGTGCCAATGAGCAGTTCTTC. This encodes CASSSYAHRAGDGANEQFF.